The 8 T cell receptor beta chains reported below all come from one sample, sequenced in a study of radiation and T cells in renal cell carcinoma. Repertoires were generated with immunoSEQ multiplex PCR, while TCRdb's copy carries only in-frame clones and drops some. The sample lists 150,000 to 200,000 clones; about 87% were seen once. Regarding time point: blood 4 weeks post-SBRT, at nephrectomy. Noted treatment: 15 Gy SBRT to primary tumor, nephrectomy 4 weeks later. Sequencing used blood, obtained from a patient whose treatment included radiotherapy and nephrectomy. These receptors all come from a woman aged 50 to 65 with renal cell carcinoma.

The CDR3 loop reads CASSELGARNQPQHF. Here the CDR3 DNA reads TGTGCCAGCAGTGAGTTGGGGGCCCGCAATCAGCCCCAGCATTTT. V is TRBV6-1 and J is TRBJ1-5; TRBD1 is a possible D gene (6 bases). Trimming took 3 bases from V and 2 from J, leaving 11 bases between them. This CDR3 has 15 residues. The germline gives CDR1 MNHNS, CDR2 SASEGT.

The chain couples TRBV15 to TRBJ2-1, with TRBD1 matching over 9 bases. From germline, CDR1 is LNHNV and CDR2 YYDKDF (reference sequence). Losses at the gene ends were 1 base for V and 6 bases for J; bases not matched to a gene: 1. The CDR3 loop spans 14 amino acids. Here the CDR3 DNA reads TGTGCCACCAGCAGAGTGGACAGGGGCAATGAGCAGTTCTTC. Its translation: CATSRVDRGNEQFF.

The rearrangement links TRBV6-1 to TRBJ1-4; D uncertain. CDR1 and CDR2 (germline): MNHNS, SASEGT. Trimming cost V 6 bases and J 0 bases, with 11 bases left between them. The CDR3 has 15 residues. In DNA form, the CDR3 reads TGTGCCAGCAGGGATGGAGCTGCAACTAATGAAAAACTGTTTTTT. Translated: CASRDGAATNEKLFF.

This chain connects TRBV5-1 to TRBJ2-2; 11 bases are shared with TRBD2. The V gene end was trimmed by 6 bases and the J gene end by 7 bases; junction bases not matched to a gene: 14. CDR1 is SGHRS and CDR2 is YFSETQ in the germline V gene. CDR3 size: 17 residues. DNA for the CDR3: TGCGCCAGCAAAAGAACCACTAGCGGGGGTACGCACGGGGAGCTGTTTTTT. Its translation is CASKRTTSGGTHGELFF.

The V gene is TRBV19, the J gene TRBJ1-2; TRBD1 might be the D (5 bases). The germline gives CDR1 LNHDA, CDR2 SQIVND (reference sequence). The CDR3 is made up of 14 amino acids. V was trimmed by 6 bases and J by 5 bases, leaving 16 bases between them. The CDR3 bases are TGTGCCAGTAGCCTTCGGGGCAGACAGTATGGCTACACCTTC. This gives the protein CASSLRGRQYGYTF.

The V gene is TRBV19, the J gene TRBJ1-5; a weak D match, TRBD1 (5 bases). V gave up 5 bases and J gave up 4 bases, with 12 bases separating them. Germline-derived CDR1 and CDR2 are LNHDA and SQIVND (reference sequence). The CDR3 length is 14 residues. The CDR3 loop is CASSGGNRNQPQHF. The CDR3 nucleotides read TGTGCCAGTAGTGGGGGGAACAGAAATCAGCCCCAGCATTTT.

The chain employs TRBV6-5 and TRBJ2-7, with 7 bases lining up with TRBD1. This CDR3 region has 13 residues. Germline CDR1 reads MNHEY; CDR2 reads SVGAGI. Trimming cost V 6 bases and J 6 bases; bases outside gene matches: 8. The CDR3 nucleotides are TGTGCCAGCAGGAAGACAGGGTACGGCGAGCAGTACTTC. Translating it yields CASRKTGYGEQYF.

V is TRBV19 and J is TRBJ2-3; the D gene is possibly TRBD2 (7 bases). In germline, CDR1 is LNHDA, CDR2 SQIVND (reference sequence). With 1 base removed from V and 10 bases from J, the gap between germline ends came to 24 bases. There are 17 residues in the CDR3. CDR3 protein: CASSIAPFGGGPPAQYF. CDR3 in DNA: TGTGCCAGTAGTATAGCTCCCTTTGGCGGGGGCCCCCCTGCGCAGTATTTT.